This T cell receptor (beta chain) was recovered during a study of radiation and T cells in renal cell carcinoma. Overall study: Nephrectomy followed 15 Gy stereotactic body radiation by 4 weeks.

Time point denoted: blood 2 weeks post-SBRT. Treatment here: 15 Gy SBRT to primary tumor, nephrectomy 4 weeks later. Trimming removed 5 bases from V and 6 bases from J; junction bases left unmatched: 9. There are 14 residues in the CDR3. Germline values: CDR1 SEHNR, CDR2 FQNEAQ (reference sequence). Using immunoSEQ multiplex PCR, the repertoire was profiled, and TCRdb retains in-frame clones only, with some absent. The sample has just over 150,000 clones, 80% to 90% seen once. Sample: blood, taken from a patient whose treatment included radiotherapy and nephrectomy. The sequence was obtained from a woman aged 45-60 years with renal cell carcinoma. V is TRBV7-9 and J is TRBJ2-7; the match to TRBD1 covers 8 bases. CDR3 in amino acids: CASSPPTGAGEQYF. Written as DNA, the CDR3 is TGTGCCAGCAGCCCGCCGACAGGGGCCGGCGAGCAGTACTTC. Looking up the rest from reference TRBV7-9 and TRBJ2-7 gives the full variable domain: DTGVSQNPRHKITKRGQNVTFRCDPISEHNRLYWYRQTLGQGPEFLTYFQNEAQLEKSRLLSDRFSAERPKGSFSTLEIQRTEQGDSAMYLCASSPPTGAGEQYFGPGTRLTVT.